The entry below gives a single T cell receptor (gamma chain) sequence along with its context. One base away lies a much larger clone, so this may be a sequencing read error. TCRdb re-called the reads with CATT. Of several hundred gamma-chain clones detected, about 70% appear once; the ten largest clones hold roughly 25%. These data belong to a study of gamma-delta chains in newborns, infants, children. The wider study: Innate gammadelta T cells reportedly expand polyclonally right after birth, driven by microbial exposure, per the title.

CDR3 length equals 15 residues. Sequenced: blood. No V gene was called here, but the J gene is TRGJP. The sequence was collected from a child who was a newborn, infant or young child, either healthy, febrile or measles-vaccinated (not recorded which). CDR3: CALWEEELGKKIKVF. DNA of the CDR3: TGTGCCTTATGGGAGGAAGAGTTGGGCAAAAAAATCAAGGTATTT.